A single sample is the source of the 16 T cell receptor beta chains below, sequenced in a study of shared T cell receptors in the human thymus. Only in-frame clones appear in the TCRdb table, and some are missing; sequencing was by immunoSEQ multiplex PCR. This sample has roughly 700,000 clones, with 88% found just once. The same sample was also used in a study of human thymus T cells.

Material for sequencing was thymocytes. The receptors here all came from a boy under two years old with a congenital heart defect.

The rearrangement joins TRBV6-5 to TRBJ2-7; TRBD2 aligns across 8 bases. The CDR3 extends over 15 amino acids. V lost 6 bases and J lost 0; bases outside the gene matches: 7. Looked up from germline, CDR1 is MNHEY and CDR2 is SVGAGI. The CDR3 bases are TGTGCCAGCAGGGGGGGAGGGACTAGCTCCTACGAGCAGTACTTC. Encoded protein: CASRGGGTSSYEQYF.

The chain employs TRBV27 and TRBJ2-7, with D unresolved. There are 11 residues in the CDR3. Trimming removed 10 bases at V and 0 bases at J, with 7 bases between. In germline, CDR1 is MNHEY, CDR2 SMNVEV (reference sequence). The chain's CDR3 is CATESSYEQYF. CDR3 DNA sequence: TGTGCCACCGAGAGCTCCTACGAGCAGTACTTC.

The V gene is TRBV5-4, the J gene TRBJ1-2; TRBD1 matches at 8 bases. V lost 5 bases and J lost 4; bases outside the gene matches: 4. Germline loops: CDR1 SGHNT, CDR2 YYREEE (reference sequence). CDR3 length equals 13 residues. CDR3: CASRSGTGYGYTF. Written as DNA, the CDR3 is TGTGCCAGCAGATCCGGGACAGGCTATGGCTACACCTTC.

The chain employs TRBV7-8 and TRBJ2-5; a weak D match, TRBD2 (6 bases). Trimming removed 0 bases from V and 1 base from J, with 12 bases in between. Per germline, CDR1 SGHVS and CDR2 FQNEAQ. The CDR3 length is 16 residues. The CDR3 bases are TGTGCCAGCAGCTTAGCCCGGGAGTCCCCCCAAGAGACCCAGTACTTC. As protein: CASSLARESPQETQYF. Filled out from reference TRBV7-8 and TRBJ2-5, the complete variable domain reads GAGVSQSPRYKVAKRGQDVALRCDPISGHVSLFWYQQALGQGPEFLTYFQNEAQLDKSGLPSDRFFAERPEGSVSTLKIQRTQQEDSAVYLCASSLARESPQETQYFGPGTRLLVL.

The CDR3 is CASSEARGLAGAGVMETQYF. The CDR3 region has the DNA TGTGCCAGCAGTGAAGCAAGGGGACTAGCGGGAGCGGGGGTGATGGAGACCCAGTACTTC. This chain connects TRBV6-1 to TRBJ2-5; 14 bases map to TRBD2. The CDR3 runs to 20 residues. Germline CDR1 and CDR2: MNHNS and SASEGT. Trimming removed 0 bases from V and 5 bases from J; junction bases left unmatched: 14.

This chain joins TRBV29-1 and TRBJ1-4; possible D gene TRBD1, 5 bases. The V gene lost 6 bases and the J gene lost 8 bases, with 19 bases spanning the gap. Germline CDR1 SQVTM, CDR2 ANQGSEA. The CDR3 runs 14 residues. The CDR3 region is CSVRAAECNEKLFF. The DNA of the CDR3 is TGCAGCGTCAGGGCGGCGGAATGCAACGAAAAACTGTTTTTT.

The chain combines TRBV7-9 with TRBJ2-2, with TRBD2 matching over 10 bases. Looked up from germline, CDR1 is SEHNR and CDR2 is FQNEAQ (reference sequence). J lost 6 bases, V lost 2 bases, and 6 bases had no gene match. The CDR3 contains 16 residues. CDR3 loop: CASSLPGLALPGELFF. CDR3 sequence (DNA): TGTGCCAGCAGCTTACCGGGACTAGCGCTCCCCGGGGAGCTGTTTTTT. The entire variable domain, with the rest obtained from reference TRBV7-9 and TRBJ2-2, is as follows: DTGVSQNPRHKITKRGQNVTFRCDPISEHNRLYWYRQTLGQGPEFLTYFQNEAQLEKSRLLSDRFSAERPKGSFSTLEIQRTEQGDSAMYLCASSLPGLALPGELFFGEGSRLTVL.

The chain uses TRBV2 and TRBJ2-3; 8 bases are a match to TRBD2. The trim removed 6 bases at V and 8 bases at J, leaving 7 bases unmatched. Germline V CDR1 and CDR2: SNHLY, FYNNEI. The CDR3 covers 13 residues. CDR3 nucleotide sequence: TGTGCCAGCAGGGGTGCGGGAGGCGGTACGCAGTATTTT. It translates to CASRGAGGGTQYF.

This clone was found a few times. V and J are TRBV10-3 and TRBJ2-7; 9 positions match TRBD2. CDR1 and CDR2 (germline): ENHRY, SYGVKD. The CDR3 spans 14 residues. The V and J ends lost 4 bases and 2 bases, in that order; junction bases with no gene match: 3. The CDR3 DNA reads as TGTGCCATCAGTGGGACTAGCGTTACCTACGAGCAGTACTTC. Translating gives CAISGTSVTYEQYF.

V is TRBV19 and J is TRBJ2-4; D is unclear. Germline V gene sequence: CDR1 LNHDA, CDR2 SQIVND (reference sequence). This CDR3 is 14 amino acids long. Trimming cost V 1 base and J 8 bases, with 12 bases left between them. The CDR3 DNA is TGTGCCAGTAGTATAGCCCGGCCTGCGGACATTCAGTACTTC. Translation: CASSIARPADIQYF.

In nucleotides, the CDR3 is TGTGCCAGCAGCGAAACACGGGAGGACACCGGGGAGCTGTTTTTT. Amino acid sequence: CASSETREDTGELFF. This chain connects TRBV9 to TRBJ2-2; 7 positions match TRBD2. The CDR3 has 15 residues. The germline CDR1 and CDR2 sequences are SGDLS and YYNGEE. The ends lost 3 bases at V and 3 bases at J; junction bases unmatched: 5. Full variable domain (rest looked up from reference TRBV9 and TRBJ2-2): DSGVTQTPKHLITATGQRVTLRCSPRSGDLSVYWYQQSLDQGLQFLIQYYNGEERAKGNILERFSAQQFPDLHSELNLSSLELGDSALYFCASSETREDTGELFFGEGSRLTVL.

The V and J genes are TRBV28 and TRBJ1-2, with D possibly being TRBD1 (5 bases). This CDR3 region has 12 residues. The V gene lost 5 bases and the J gene lost 8 bases, with 12 bases spanning the gap. CDR1 is MDHEN, CDR2 SYDVKM, per germline. The DNA of the CDR3 is TGTGCCAGCAGTCCGCGGGGGGACGGCTACACCTTC. Translation gives CASSPRGDGYTF.

The chain uses TRBV9 and TRBJ2-7; tentative D call: TRBD1 (6 bases). The V end was cut by 4 bases, the J end by 5 bases, with 16 bases between. This CDR3 has 14 amino acids. Germline V gene lookup returns CDR1 SGDLS and CDR2 YYNGEE. The CDR3 DNA follows: TGTGCCAGCAGCCCCAGGGGAAAGGGAAACGAGCAGTACTTC. Translating gives CASSPRGKGNEQYF.

This sequence joins TRBV10-3 and TRBJ2-6, with 7 bases that match TRBD1. Trimming took 5 bases from V and 0 from J; bases not matched to a gene: 16. The CDR3 extends over 20 amino acids. Germline values: CDR1 ENHRY, CDR2 SYGVKD. The CDR3 loop is CAISPQGQKGFASGANVLTF. In DNA, the CDR3 is TGTGCCATCAGTCCCCAGGGACAGAAGGGGTTCGCCTCTGGGGCCAACGTCCTGACTTTC.

The CDR3 loop reads CASSTRQEPYF. DNA for the CDR3: TGTGCCAGCAGCACAAGACAGGAGCCTTACTTC. The chain combines TRBV7-2 with TRBJ2-4, with a weak D call TRBD1 (6 bases). Per germline, CDR1 SGHTA and CDR2 FQGNSA. CDR3 length equals 11 residues. The V and J ends lost 5 bases and 16 bases respectively, with 15 bases between them. The entire variable domain, with the rest obtained from reference TRBV7-2 and TRBJ2-4, is as follows: GAGVSQSPSNKVTEKGKDVELRCDPISGHTALYWYRQSLGQGLEFLIYFQGNSAPDKSGLPSDRFSAERTGGSVSTLTIQRTQQEDSAVYLCASSTRQEPYFGAGTRLSVL.

The CDR3 coding sequence is TGTGCCAGCAGCCACGGCGGGACTCCATCCTACGAGCAGTACTTC. Translation: CASSHGGTPSYEQYF. The chain links TRBV14 to TRBJ2-7; D is perhaps TRBD2 (6 bases). Germline V gene lookup returns CDR1 SGHDN and CDR2 FVKESK. The V end was cut by 3 bases, the J end by 1 base, with 13 bases between. This CDR3 is 15 amino acids long.